The 2 T cell receptor beta chains below were found in one sample sequenced in a study of radiation and T cells in renal cell carcinoma. TCRdb's copy holds only in-frame clones and misses some; the assay was immunoSEQ multiplex PCR. The sample carries about 78,000 clones, 70% to 90% recorded once. Time point noted: blood 4 weeks post-SBRT, at nephrectomy. Treatment in this sample: 15 Gy SBRT to primary tumor, nephrectomy 4 weeks later. The sample in question was blood, obtained from a patient whose treatment included radiotherapy and nephrectomy. Receptors originate from a woman aged 70-85 years with renal cell carcinoma.

The chain employs TRBV7-8 and TRBJ1-1; the D is unclear. Looked up from germline, CDR1 is SGHVS and CDR2 is FQNEAQ. V was trimmed by 2 bases and J by 0 bases, leaving 7 bases between them. The CDR3 consists of 14 residues. The CDR3 DNA reads as TGTGCCAGCAGCTTATGGGTTTTGAACACTGAAGCTTTCTTT. It encodes CASSLWVLNTEAFF.

V is TRBV19 and J is TRBJ2-3; 7 nucleotides line up with TRBD2. Trimming took 3 bases from V and 6 from J; bases not matched to a gene: 12. Germline CDR1 and CDR2: LNHDA and SQIVND (reference sequence). The CDR3 covers 16 residues. The CDR3 nucleotides are TGTGCCAGTAGTATTGACCAGCGGGGAGGCCCCGATACGCAGTATTTT. Translating gives CASSIDQRGGPDTQYF. Using reference TRBV19 and TRBJ2-3 for the parts outside the CDR3, the full variable domain is DGGITQSPKYLFRKEGQNVTLSCEQNLNHDAMYWYRQDPGQGLRLIYYSQIVNDFQKGDIAEGYSVSREKKESFPLTVTSAQKNPTAFYLCASSIDQRGGPDTQYFGPGTRLTVL.